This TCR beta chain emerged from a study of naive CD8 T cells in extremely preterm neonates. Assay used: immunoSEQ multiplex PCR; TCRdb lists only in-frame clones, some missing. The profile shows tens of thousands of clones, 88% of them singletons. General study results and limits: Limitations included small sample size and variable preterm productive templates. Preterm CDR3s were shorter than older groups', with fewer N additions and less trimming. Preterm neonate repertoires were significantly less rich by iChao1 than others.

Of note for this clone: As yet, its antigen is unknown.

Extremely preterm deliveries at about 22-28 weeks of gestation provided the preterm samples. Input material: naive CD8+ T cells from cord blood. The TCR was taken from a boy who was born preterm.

The CDR3 nucleotides are TGTGCCAGCAGTTACGGGGGGGCCTCCTACGAGCAGTACTTC. It codes for CASSYGGASYEQYF. The rearrangement links TRBV6-5 to TRBJ2-7; D is perhaps TRBD2 (7 bases). This CDR3 is 14 amino acids long. Germline V lookup: CDR1 MNHEY, CDR2 SVGAGI. Trimming took 2 bases from V and 0 from J, leaving 8 bases between them.